This T cell receptor beta chain comes out of a study of shared clonotypes between healthy human individuals. Germline CDR1 and CDR2: LGHNA and YSLEER. The CDR3 length is 15 residues. Trimming stripped 1 base from V and 4 bases from J, with 11 bases between. Everyone who donated was a Caucasian adult who lived in Nashville, Tennessee. CD45RA+ naive and CD45RA-negative memory subsets were separated from CD4+ cells. A remark on this clone: The antigen remains unidentified.

Findings and caveats of the study: Sampling covered nothing but blood. Tissue TCR repertoires likely differ from those found in blood.

Using immunoSEQ multiplex PCR, the repertoire was profiled, and TCRdb retains in-frame clones only, with some absent. Among over a million clones, roughly 74% were seen once, and the ten largest hold 0.52%. The receptor comes from a man younger than 35 in good health. Some clones in this sample may be carry-over from other donors' samples. The chain carries TRBV4-3 and TRBJ1-3; no clear D. Material: memory CD4+ T cells from PBMCs. Subset described: CD45RA-negative fraction. The CDR3 DNA reads TGCGCCAGCAGCCAAGGGGGAGATACCGGAAACACCATATATTTT. This gives the protein CASSQGGDTGNTIYF.